This T cell receptor (beta chain) appears in the sequencing data of a study of vaccination effects on CD4 cells after COVID-19 (dated by TCRdb to between 2021 and 2024). Regarding the research as a whole: Each participant received two doses of an mRNA SARS-CoV-2 vaccine, either BNT162b2 or mRNA-1273. SARS-CoV-2 spike-specific CD4+ TCR repertoires were compared before and after mRNA vaccination in COVID-19 convalescent patients and in infection-naive vaccine recipients. The Oncomine TCR Beta short-read assay on an Illumina iSeq 100 was used to sequence cultures from other donors in the study. Pre-vaccine samples were collected from a couple of convalescent patients 16 days and one week before the first dose, corresponding to 142 and 148 days after COVID-19 diagnosis. Altogether, some 11 COVID-19 convalescent patients and several SARS-CoV-2-naive healthy vaccine recipients made up the full study. Here is what the overall study found, with its caveats: For convalescent patients, new clones induced by the vaccine made up most of the post-vaccine spike-reactive repertoire, and these new clones were largely distinct from the clones induced by infection. Both infection-induced and vaccine-induced clones contracted markedly at late post-vaccination timepoints, which is consistent with waning T cell responses. The study was limited by a small number of convalescent patients, and early post-infection timepoints were lacking.

The library was produced with the immunoSEQ multiplex PCR assay. DNA from the CD4+ T cells that had been cultured and isolated underwent TCR beta CDR3 sequencing. The published analysis was carried out like this. Non-productive TCR sequences were removed, reads were trimmed to the CDR3 region, and CDR3s of at least 7 amino acids were retained. The MANAFEST web app was used to pick out antigen-specific clonotypes by comparing their expansion in peptide wells with that in reference cultures. For clones to be considered positive, expansion at FDR<0.05 versus reference and all other wells, an odds ratio above 5, and a frequency above 0.1% in two replicate wells were required. Clonotypes significantly expanded in SARS-CoV-2 spike wells and in at least one common cold coronavirus spike condition were defined as cross-reactive. CDR3 similarity was assessed by Levenshtein distance using the stringdist R package, and unrooted trees were constructed with ape in R 3.6.1. The source is immuneACCESS, and TCRdb retained only in-frame sequences with V and J called. Part of the clones is not carried over; for the studies checked, unresolved V genes explain less than half of this, and the remainder is unexplained. The DNA gave D and trimming, while V, J and clone size come from that table. The sample table lists tens of thousands of clones, 73% of them with a count of one. The top ten hold about a third of the sample.

Counted from cysteine to phenylalanine, this CDR3 has 14 amino acids. CDR3 DNA only is kept here, 42 bases in frame from base 1. V drops 3 bases and J drops 0 bases, leaving 6 bases in between. CDR1 and CDR2, per the germline V gene (reference sequence), are SGHNT and YYREEE. The ViraFEST assay stimulated PBMC with viral peptide pools and then used TCR sequencing to identify antigen-specific CD4+ T cell clonotypes by expansion. After more than 9 days of culture, CD4+ T cells were isolated with the EasySep CD4+ T cell isolation kit. PCR-confirmed SARS-CoV-2 infection had occurred in convalescent patients between March and December 2020, before the Alpha, Beta and Delta variants emerged in the United States. Roughly 2 million PBMC per well were cultured in IMDM with around 5.3% human AB serum, 9 to 10 IU/ml IL-2 and gentamicin, plus 10 ug/ml peptides. Half of the culture medium was replaced with fresh IL-2-containing medium on days 3 and 7. Unless noted otherwise, every peptide stimulation condition was grown in triplicate wells. PBMC were separated from whole blood using Ficoll-Paque Plus gradient centrifugation and were then either cryopreserved at -140C or used fresh. The QIAamp micro DNA kit was used to extract genomic DNA from the cultured CD4+ T cells.

Notes on this clone: Its antigen is not yet known. Base qualities are not provided; no much larger clone lies one nucleotide away.

The V gene is TRBV5-4 and the J gene is TRBJ2-2; no D gene call is confident. Sequences were derived from CD4+ T cells from PBMCs cultured with a peptide pool, sampled before COVID-19 vaccination. The TCR originated in a human donor who had a prior SARS-CoV-2 infection. The CDR3 region reads CASSWAANTGELFF. The sequence in DNA is TGTGCCAGCAGCTGGGCGGCGAACACCGGGGAGCTGTTTTTT.